Below, 21 T cell receptor beta chains from the same sample are listed, as sequenced in a study of blood T cell repertoires in COVID-19. Method: immunoSEQ multiplex PCR; TCRdb's copy keeps in-frame clones and lacks some. The repertoire holds around 300,000 clones, about 89% seen once, with 2.6% in the top ten. Specimen: PBMCs or T cells enriched from blood (not recorded which). These TCRs come from a young woman who had recovered from COVID-19.

This chain uses TRBV6-1 with TRBJ1-2; possibly TRBD1 for D (6 bases). Germline values: CDR1 MNHNS, CDR2 SASEGT. V was clipped by 3 bases and J by 8 bases, with 13 bases between them. The length of the CDR3 is 13 residues. The CDR3 nucleotides read TGTGCCAGCAGTGACAGGGGCCTCCGGGGCTACACCTTC. Its translation: CASSDRGLRGYTF.

This chain connects TRBV25-1 to TRBJ2-7; D might be TRBD1 (6 bases). This CDR3 spans 15 amino acids. Trimming removed 1 base at V and 7 bases at J, with 17 bases between. Per germline, CDR1 MGHDK and CDR2 SYGVNS. The CDR3 loop reads CASSELDRPLREQYF. CDR3 nucleotide sequence: TGTGCCAGCAGTGAATTAGACAGGCCATTAAGGGAGCAGTACTTC.

This chain uses TRBV4-2 with TRBJ2-3; the match to TRBD1 covers 7 bases. The junction had 10 bases not matched to a gene; V was cut back by 1 base and J by 3 bases. This CDR3 is built from 17 residues. Germline loops: CDR1 LGHNA, CDR2 YNFKEQ. In nucleotides, the CDR3 is TGTGCCAGCAGCCAAGGGATCCGCCAGGGGGAGACAGATACGCAGTATTTT. Translation: CASSQGIRQGETDTQYF.

This chain links TRBV7-9 with TRBJ1-2; 10 bases match TRBD1. This CDR3 contains 15 residues. The V and J ends lost 4 bases and 3 bases, in that order; junction bases with no gene match: 5. Germline loops: CDR1 SEHNR, CDR2 FQNEAQ (reference sequence). For the CDR3, the DNA is TGTGCCAGCAGCTCTACGACAGGGGGCGACTATGGCTACACCTTC. This encodes CASSSTTGGDYGYTF.

V is TRBV11-3 and J is TRBJ2-7; 7 bases align to TRBD1. V dropped 4 bases and J dropped 0; count of bases not matched to a gene: 9. The CDR3 is 16 amino acids. Germline V gene sequence: CDR1 SGHNT, CDR2 YENEEA. In DNA, the CDR3 is TGTGCCAGCAGCTCACGACGACAGGGTCACTCCTACGAGCAGTACTTC. This codes for CASSSRRQGHSYEQYF. Combining the CDR3 with reference TRBV11-3 and TRBJ2-7 gives the whole variable domain EAGVVQSPRYKIIEKKQPVAFWCNPISGHNTLYWYLQNLGQGPELLIRYENEEAVDDSQLPKDRFSAERLKGVDSTLKIQPAELGDSAVYLCASSSRRQGHSYEQYFGPGTRLTVT.

This chain connects TRBV6-2 or TRBV6-3 to TRBJ2-2, with a tentative D call TRBD2 (5 bases). V gave up 5 bases and J gave up 4 bases, with 17 bases separating them. The CDR3 runs 16 residues. Germline CDR1 is MNHEY and CDR2 is SVGEGT. CDR3 region: CASSPLGAGLTGELFF. CDR3 nucleotides: TGTGCCAGCAGTCCCCTCGGCGCAGGACTCACCGGGGAGCTGTTTTTT.

This chain connects TRBV27 to TRBJ1-4; a weak D match, TRBD1 (6 bases). The germline CDR1 and CDR2 sequences are MNHEY and SMNVEV (reference sequence). This CDR3 is 14 amino acids long. The V gene lost 6 bases and the J gene lost 4 bases, with 12 bases spanning the gap. The CDR3 DNA reads as TGTGCCAGCAGCCCACAGGGAAGTAATGAAAAACTGTTTTTT. Amino acids: CASSPQGSNEKLFF.

The V and J genes are TRBV28 and TRBJ1-5; D gene uncertain. The CDR3 totals 12 residues. V lost 7 bases and J 0 bases, leaving 4 bases between the germline ends. Germline V gene data show CDR1 as MDHEN and CDR2 as SYDVKM. The CDR3 DNA reads TGTGCCAGCAATAATAGCAATCAGCCCCAGCATTTT. Amino acids: CASNNSNQPQHF.

The chain recombines TRBV7-3 with TRBJ2-1, with 10 nucleotides matching TRBD1. Per germline, CDR1 SGHTA and CDR2 FQGTGA. CDR3 length: 15 amino acids. Germline trimming cut 2 bases from V and 7 bases from J; bases unmatched to any gene: 5. This CDR3 reads CASSLARQGANEQFF. DNA of the CDR3: TGTGCCAGCAGCTTAGCCCGACAGGGGGCAAATGAGCAGTTCTTC.

V gene TRBV10-3 combines with J gene TRBJ1-6, with TRBD1 as a possible D gene (5 bases). The CDR3 sequence is 15 residues long. Germline V gives CDR1 ENHRY, CDR2 SYGVKD. The ends were cut back, 2 bases at V and 8 bases at J, with 13 bases in the middle. CDR3 loop: CAISEGQGVDSPLHF. The CDR3 nucleotides are TGTGCCATCAGTGAGGGCCAGGGTGTGGATTCACCCCTCCACTTT.

This clone was counted a single time. This chain joins TRBV6-5 and TRBJ1-1, with 11 nucleotides matching TRBD1. Germline V CDR1 and CDR2: MNHEY, SVGAGI. The CDR3 is 14 amino acids. V trimming: 6 bases; J trimming: 4 bases; junction bases outside the gene matches: 4. Here the CDR3 DNA reads TGTGCCAGCAGCCGGGACAGGGGGACCACTGAAGCTTTCTTT. It specifies CASSRDRGTTEAFF.

The sample holds a few counts of this clone. The DNA for the CDR3 is TGCGCCAGTTCTGGACAACTCACTAATTCACCCCTCCACTTT. Its protein is CASSGQLTNSPLHF. The chain combines TRBV5-1 with TRBJ1-6; D may be TRBD1 (5 bases). There are 14 residues in the CDR3. Per the germline V gene, CDR1 is SGHRS and CDR2 is YFSETQ. V dropped 8 bases and J dropped 6 bases, with 15 bases sitting between them. The complete variable domain, with remaining parts taken from reference TRBV5-1 and TRBJ1-6, reads KAGVTQTPRYLIKTRGQQVTLSCSPISGHRSVSWYQQTPGQGLQFLFEYFSETQRNKGNFPGRFSGRQFSNSRSEMNVSTLELGDSALYLCASSGQLTNSPLHFGNGTRLTVT.

The V call is TRBV14, the J call TRBJ2-1, with D perhaps TRBD1 (5 bases). V lost 4 bases, J lost 9 bases, and 13 bases lay in between. The germline CDR1 and CDR2 sequences are SGHDN and FVKESK. There are 13 residues in the CDR3. The CDR3 loop reads CASSRRTLPEQFF. DNA for the CDR3: TGTGCCAGCAGCCGCCGGACACTTCCTGAGCAGTTCTTC.

In its sample, this clone was seen once. The rearrangement joins TRBV9 to TRBJ2-5; D remains unclear. Germline V gene data show CDR1 as SGDLS and CDR2 as YYNGEE. The CDR3 has 14 amino acids. Trimming stripped 0 bases from V and 1 base from J, with 7 bases between. In DNA, the CDR3 is TGTGCCAGCAGCGTAGGAGCAGGCCAAGAGACCCAGTACTTC. Translating gives CASSVGAGQETQYF.

The V gene is TRBV5-4, the J gene TRBJ2-7; 10 bases agree with TRBD2. The CDR3 consists of 16 residues. Germline CDR1 SGHNT, CDR2 YYREEE (reference sequence). V lost 4 bases, J lost 6 bases, and 13 bases stayed unmatched. The CDR3 DNA reads as TGTGCCAGCAGCCTTGGGGGGGGGCTAGCGGGAGCCGAGCAGTACTTC. Amino acid sequence: CASSLGGGLAGAEQYF.

This clone has only one observation. J is TRBJ1-2 and V is TRBV19; 7 bases fit TRBD1. Germline trimming cut 3 bases from V and 9 bases from J; bases unmatched to any gene: 1. The CDR3 extends over 11 amino acids. Germline CDR1 and CDR2: LNHDA and SQIVND (reference sequence). As DNA, the CDR3 is TGTGCCAGTAGTATGACAGGGAGCTACACCTTC. It translates to CASSMTGSYTF.

The chain carries TRBV27 and TRBJ1-1; TRBD1 matches 8 bases. Trimming took 5 bases from V and 9 from J; bases not matched to a gene: 11. Germline CDR1 MNHEY, CDR2 SMNVEV (reference sequence). The CDR3 spans 14 residues. The CDR3 region has the DNA TGTGCCAGCAGTGCCCGGGACAGGTGGAACCAAGCTTTCTTT. The encoded protein is CASSARDRWNQAFF.

This sequence joins TRBV5-1 and TRBJ2-1; tentatively, D is TRBD1 (5 bases). The CDR3 has 15 amino acids. CDR1 is SGHRS, CDR2 YFSETQ, per germline. Deletions cut 2 bases from V and 2 bases from J, with 11 bases between. The CDR3 coding sequence is TGCGCCAGCAGCTTACAGGTAGATCCCTACAATGAGCAGTTCTTC. Translated: CASSLQVDPYNEQFF.

This chain links TRBV4-3 with TRBJ2-1; D remains ambiguous. There are 13 residues in the CDR3. V was trimmed by 0 bases and J by 4 bases, leaving 4 bases between them. Germline V gene data show CDR1 as LGHNA and CDR2 as YSLEER. CDR3 nucleotide sequence: TGCGCCAGCAGCCAAGAGGAGTACAATGAGCAGTTCTTC. The encoded protein is CASSQEEYNEQFF.

Written as DNA, the CDR3 is TGTGCCAGCAGTTCAAGGGGAAAAGAGACCCAGTACTTC. Translation: CASSSRGKETQYF. The genes are TRBV12-3 or TRBV12-4 and TRBJ2-5; weak D call: TRBD1 (5 bases). Trimming took off 4 bases at V and 3 bases at J, with 9 bases between the two ends. The CDR3 runs to 13 residues.

The V call is TRBV20-1, the J call TRBJ1-2, with D tentatively TRBD1 (5 bases). V lost 8 bases and J lost 2, with 9 bases in between. CDR3 length: 11 residues. The germline CDR1 and CDR2 sequences are DFQATT and SNEGSKA (reference sequence). In nucleotides, the CDR3 is TGCAGTCAACAGGCAAACTATGGCTACACCTTC. Its translation: CSQQANYGYTF.